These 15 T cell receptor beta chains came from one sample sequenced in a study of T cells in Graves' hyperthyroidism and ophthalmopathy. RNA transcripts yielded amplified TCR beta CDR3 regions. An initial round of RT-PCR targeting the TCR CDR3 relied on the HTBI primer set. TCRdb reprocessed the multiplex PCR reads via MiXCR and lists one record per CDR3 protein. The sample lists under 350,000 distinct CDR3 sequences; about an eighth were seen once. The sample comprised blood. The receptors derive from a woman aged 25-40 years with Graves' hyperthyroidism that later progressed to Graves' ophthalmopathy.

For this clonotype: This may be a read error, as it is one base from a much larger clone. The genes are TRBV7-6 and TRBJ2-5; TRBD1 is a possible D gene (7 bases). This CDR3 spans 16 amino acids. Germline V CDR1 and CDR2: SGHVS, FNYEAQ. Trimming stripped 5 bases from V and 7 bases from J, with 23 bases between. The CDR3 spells CASSLGGPGGLVTQYF. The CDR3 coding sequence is TGTGCCAGCAGCCTAGGAGGCCCAGGGGGGCTTGTGACCCAGTACTTC.

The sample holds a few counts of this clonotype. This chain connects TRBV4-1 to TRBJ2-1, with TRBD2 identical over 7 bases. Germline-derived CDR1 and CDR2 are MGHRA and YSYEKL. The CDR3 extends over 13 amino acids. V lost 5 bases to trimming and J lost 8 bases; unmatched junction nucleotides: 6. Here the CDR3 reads CASSNVGGDEQFF. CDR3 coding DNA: TGCGCCAGCAGCAACGTGGGGGGGGATGAGCAGTTCTTC.

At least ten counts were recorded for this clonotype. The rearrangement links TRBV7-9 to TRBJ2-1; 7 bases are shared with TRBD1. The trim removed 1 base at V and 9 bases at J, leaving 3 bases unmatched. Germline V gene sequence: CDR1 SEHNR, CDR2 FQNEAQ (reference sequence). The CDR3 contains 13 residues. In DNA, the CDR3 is TGTGCCAGCAGCTTAGTACAGGGGCCTGAGCAGTTCTTC. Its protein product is CASSLVQGPEQFF.

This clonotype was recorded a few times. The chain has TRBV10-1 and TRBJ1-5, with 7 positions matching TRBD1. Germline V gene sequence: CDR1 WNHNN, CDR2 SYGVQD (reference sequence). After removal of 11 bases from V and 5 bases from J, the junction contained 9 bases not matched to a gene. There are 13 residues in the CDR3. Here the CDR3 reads CARQGQSHQPQHF. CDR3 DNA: TGCGCCCGCCAGGGACAGAGCCATCAGCCCCAGCATTTT.

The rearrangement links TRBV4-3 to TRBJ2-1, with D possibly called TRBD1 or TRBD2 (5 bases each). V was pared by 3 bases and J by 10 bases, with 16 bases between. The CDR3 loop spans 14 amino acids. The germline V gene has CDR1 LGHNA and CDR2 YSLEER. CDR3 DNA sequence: TGCGCCAGCAGCCACGGGGTGGGGCCGGGAGAGCAGTTCTTC. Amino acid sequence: CASSHGVGPGEQFF.

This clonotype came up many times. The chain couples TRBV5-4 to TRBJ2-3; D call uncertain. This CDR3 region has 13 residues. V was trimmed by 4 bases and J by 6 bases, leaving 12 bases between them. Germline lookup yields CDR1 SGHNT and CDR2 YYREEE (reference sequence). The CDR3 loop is CASSPVVEDTQYF. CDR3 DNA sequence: TGTGCCAGCAGCCCCGTCGTAGAGGATACGCAGTATTTT.

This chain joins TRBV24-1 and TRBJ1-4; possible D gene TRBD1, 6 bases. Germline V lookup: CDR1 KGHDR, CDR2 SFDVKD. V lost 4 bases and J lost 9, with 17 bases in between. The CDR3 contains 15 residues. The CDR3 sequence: CATSDGGSNSKKLFF. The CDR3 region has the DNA TGTGCCACCAGTGACGGGGGCAGCAACAGTAAAAAACTGTTTTTT.

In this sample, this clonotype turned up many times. DNA of the CDR3: TGTGCCAGCAGTGAATATTGGGGTGCGAACACTGAAGCTTTCTTT. Protein: CASSEYWGANTEAFF. The V and J genes are TRBV6-1 and TRBJ1-1, with D hard to call. Trimming pared 2 bases from V and 1 base from J, leaving 11 bases between. This CDR3 is 15 amino acids long. Germline CDR1 reads MNHNS; CDR2 reads SASEGT.

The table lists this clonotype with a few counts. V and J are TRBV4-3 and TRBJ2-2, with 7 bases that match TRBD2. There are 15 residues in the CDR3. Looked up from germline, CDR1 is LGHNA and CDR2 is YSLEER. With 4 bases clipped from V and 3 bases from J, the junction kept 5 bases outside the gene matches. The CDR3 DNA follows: TGCGCCAGCAGCCGCGCGGGAGTGGACACCGGGGAGCTGTTTTTT. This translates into CASSRAGVDTGELFF.

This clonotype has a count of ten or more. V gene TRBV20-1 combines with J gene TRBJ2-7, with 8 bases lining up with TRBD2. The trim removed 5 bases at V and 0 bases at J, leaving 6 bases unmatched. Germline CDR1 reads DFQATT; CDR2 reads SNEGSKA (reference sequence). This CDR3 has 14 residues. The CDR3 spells CSAGPAGVSYEQYF. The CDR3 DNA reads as TGCAGTGCTGGTCCAGCGGGAGTCTCCTACGAGCAGTACTTC.

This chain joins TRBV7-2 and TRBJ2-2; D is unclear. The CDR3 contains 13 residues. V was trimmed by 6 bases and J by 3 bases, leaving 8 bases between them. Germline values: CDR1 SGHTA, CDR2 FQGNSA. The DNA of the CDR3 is TGTGCCAGCAGGCATAGGGACACCGGGGAGCTGTTTTTT. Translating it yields CASRHRDTGELFF.

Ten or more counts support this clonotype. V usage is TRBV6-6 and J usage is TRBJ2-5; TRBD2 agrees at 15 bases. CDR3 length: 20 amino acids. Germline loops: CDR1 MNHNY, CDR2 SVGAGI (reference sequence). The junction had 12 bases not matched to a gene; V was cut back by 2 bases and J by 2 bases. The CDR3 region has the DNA TGTGCCAGCAGTTACCCTTCCGGACTAGCGGGGGGGGTGTTACAAGAGACCCAGTACTTC. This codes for CASSYPSGLAGGVLQETQYF.

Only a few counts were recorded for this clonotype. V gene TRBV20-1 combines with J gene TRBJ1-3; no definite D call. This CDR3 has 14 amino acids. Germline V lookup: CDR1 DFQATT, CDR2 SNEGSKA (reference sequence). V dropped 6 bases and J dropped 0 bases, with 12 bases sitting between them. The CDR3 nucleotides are TGCAGTGCCCGTGATGAAAGCTCTGGAAACACCATATATTTT. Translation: CSARDESSGNTIYF.

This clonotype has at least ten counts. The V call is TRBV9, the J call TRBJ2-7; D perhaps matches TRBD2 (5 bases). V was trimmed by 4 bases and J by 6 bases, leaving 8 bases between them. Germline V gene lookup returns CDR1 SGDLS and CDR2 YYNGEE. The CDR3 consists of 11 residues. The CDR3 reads CASSTGLEQYF. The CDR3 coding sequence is TGTGCCAGCAGCACTGGACTCGAGCAGTACTTC.

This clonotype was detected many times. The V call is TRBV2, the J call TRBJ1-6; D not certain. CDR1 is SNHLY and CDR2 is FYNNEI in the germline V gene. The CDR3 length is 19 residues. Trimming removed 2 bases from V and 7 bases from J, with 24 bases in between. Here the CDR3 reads CASSERSQRFAIGNSPLHF. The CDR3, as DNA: TGTGCCAGCAGTGAACGTAGCCAGAGATTTGCCATCGGGAATTCACCCCTCCACTTT.